This T cell receptor (beta chain) was retrieved from a study of T cells after yellow fever vaccination. Study summary: In the case of low-cell-number fractions, SMART-Seq v4 Ultra Low Input was used for preparation. Study-wide results and caveats: From the bulk population, abundant clonotypes could contaminate and appear within FACS-sorted repertoires. By day 5 rather than day 15, the secondary response had peaked, though it was weaker.

TCRdb passed the 5' RACE reads through MiXCR, listing each CDR3 protein once. The sample contains approximately 15,000 distinct CDR3 sequences, approximately 7% of which appear only once. This clonotype was picked up many times. CDR1 and CDR2 (germline): SGHRS, YFSETQ. The CDR3 extends over 15 amino acids. The V and J ends lost 3 bases and 3 bases respectively, with 15 bases between them. J is TRBJ2-5 and V is TRBV5-1; D is possibly TRBD1 or TRBD2 (6 bases each). Specimen: PBMCs, either bulk or a sorted T-cell subset (CD4+, CD8+, memory, or dextramer-sorted; not recorded which), collected on the day of the yellow fever booster vaccination. This sequence originates from a man between 18 and 29 years old who received the YFV17D yellow fever vaccine. CDR3 coding DNA: TGCGCCAGCAGCTGGAACCCGGGGGCTAAAGAGACCCAGTACTTC. This sequence encodes CASSWNPGAKETQYF.